This TCR beta chain was obtained from a study of blood T cell repertoires in COVID-19 (dated by TCRdb to the early 2020s). For context, the study as a whole: Samples from collaborators originated in the United States, Italy and Spain and spanned both the acute and convalescent phases of COVID-19. The prospective study material was composed of cDNA or gDNA derived from T cells, B-cell-depleted T cells, or PBMCs. The dataset comprised deeply sampled blood TCRbeta repertoires from subjects exposed to, actively infected with, or recovered from COVID-19. The repertoires were released in a freely available public database intended as a resource for research on the immune response to SARS-CoV-2. The samples were drawn from the first 160 participants of the ongoing ImmuneRACE study and from 950 to 1,500 subjects provided by 6 global collaborators. Sample metadata almost always included a de-identified subject ID, COVID-19 status, age in years and sex. HLA class I and class II types, where available, came from metadata supplied by the sample provider rather than from assay-based typing.

V drops 6 bases and J drops 6 bases, leaving 15 bases in between. The CDR3 runs 13 residues from the cysteine to the phenylalanine. The only DNA kept is the CDR3, 39 bases in frame from the first base. TCRbeta CDR3 regions were amplified from genomic DNA by means of the immunoSEQ Assay, a bias-controlled multiplex PCR. The paper's processing steps were these. The number of nucleated cells in each sample was estimated from the amplification of reference gene primers within the assay. To quantify the absolute abundance of each unique TCRbeta CDR3 rearrangement, sequence reads were collapsed and filtered. Productive Simpson clonality was computed per sample as the square root of Simpson's diversity index over productive rearrangements. TCRdb provides this immuneACCESS table in a form limited to in-frame rearrangements. Some clones are lacking; in checked studies, under half of them reflect an unresolved V gene, and why the rest are absent is not known. D and trimming were read from the DNA, whereas the V and J calls and clone size are those reported in that table. The table for this sample lists 200,000 to 250,000 clones; over 80% of them were counted only once. About 1.3% of the sample goes to the ten largest clones.

What the study reported, not specific to this receptor: Clinical and demographic metadata were provided uncurated, with the amount varying by source and participant.

With regard to this clone: Its antigen has not been determined. No qualities accompany the bases; no much larger clone lies one base away.

At one collaborating source in Seattle, patients were enrolled during active infection and were followed longitudinally through the course of disease. Collaborating institutions collected whole blood in K2EDTA tubes following their own protocols. For TCRbeta analysis, collaborator samples were shipped as frozen whole blood, as isolated PBMCs, or as DNA extracted from either sample type. The sequencing sample was made of peripheral blood. The TCR comes from a woman under 40 with COVID-19, enrolled during active disease. The rearranged segments are TRBV12-3 or TRBV12-4 and TRBJ2-7, and possibly TRBD2, on 7 matching bases. This receptor has the CDR3 CASSREEGGEQYF. The DNA is as follows: TGTGCCAGCAGCCGGGAGGAAGGGGGCGAGCAGTACTTC.